The 9 T cell receptor beta chains presented below share a single source sample, sequenced in a study of radiation and T cells in renal cell carcinoma. Sample time point: blood 2 weeks post-SBRT. The treatment here: 15 Gy SBRT to primary tumor, nephrectomy 4 weeks later. Assay used: immunoSEQ multiplex PCR; TCRdb lists only in-frame clones, some missing. The sample holds 150,000 to 180,000 clones, roughly 89% seen once. Sequencing used blood, obtained from a patient whose treatment included radiotherapy and nephrectomy. The origin of the receptors is a woman between 45 and 65 years old with renal cell carcinoma.

The gene calls are TRBV12-5 and TRBJ1-1; 7 positions match TRBD1. V lost 2 bases to trimming and J lost 10 bases; unmatched junction nucleotides: 7. This CDR3 spans 13 amino acids. Germline V lookup: CDR1 LGHNT, CDR2 FRNRAP. The CDR3 DNA follows: TGTGCTAGTGGTTTGAACTTACAGGGGCCAGCTTTCTTT. Its protein product is CASGLNLQGPAFF.

The chain recombines TRBV6-1 with TRBJ1-5, with a weak D call TRBD1 (5 bases). CDR3 length: 14 residues. Germline loops: CDR1 MNHNS, CDR2 SASEGT. Trimming stripped 7 bases from V and 4 bases from J, with 14 bases between. CDR3 protein: CASTGLQGNQPQHF. In DNA form, the CDR3 reads TGTGCCAGCACCGGCTTGCAGGGAAATCAGCCCCAGCATTTT.

The J gene is TRBJ2-2, the V gene TRBV9; a possible D gene is TRBD2 (6 bases). The CDR3 loop spans 15 amino acids. Germline V gene lookup returns CDR1 SGDLS and CDR2 YYNGEE. V was pared by 0 bases and J by 2 bases, with 8 bases between. The CDR3 DNA is TGTGCCAGCAGCGTAGATACTAGCAACACCGGGGAGCTGTTTTTT. The encoded protein is CASSVDTSNTGELFF.

A word on this clone: Other nucleotide sequences from this sample produce the same CDR3. The chain couples TRBV5-1 to TRBJ2-3; D not certain. V was cut by 0 bases and J by 0 bases, with 8 bases left in between. Germline V gives CDR1 SGHRS, CDR2 YFSETQ. The CDR3 is made up of 15 amino acids. This chain's CDR3 is CASSLEGSSTDTQYF. The CDR3 region has the DNA TGCGCCAGCAGCTTGGAAGGCTCTAGCACAGATACGCAGTATTTT.

V and J are TRBV18 and TRBJ2-2, with a tentative D call TRBD1 (6 bases). The CDR3 spans 13 residues. In germline, CDR1 is KGHSH, CDR2 LQKENI. V shed 8 bases and J shed 2 bases, with 9 bases lying between them. CDR3 in amino acids: CASTDRNTGELFF. For the CDR3, the DNA is TGTGCCAGCACGGACAGAAACACCGGGGAGCTGTTTTTT.

The V call is TRBV6-6, the J call TRBJ1-5, with 7 bases aligning to TRBD1. J lost 4 bases, V lost 4 bases, and 7 bases had no gene match. CDR3 length equals 15 residues. In germline, CDR1 is MNHNY, CDR2 SVGAGI (reference sequence). CDR3 loop: CASSSDRFGNQPQHF. DNA for the CDR3: TGTGCCAGCAGTTCGGACAGGTTTGGTAATCAGCCCCAGCATTTT.

The rearrangement links TRBV5-4 to TRBJ2-5; 12 bases line up with TRBD2. CDR1 SGHNT and CDR2 YYREEE come from the germline V gene (reference sequence). This CDR3 is built from 15 residues. V gave up 1 base and J gave up 5 bases; unmatched junction bases: 3. CDR3 region: CASSLPSGGAETQYF. The DNA of the CDR3 is TGTGCCAGCAGCTTGCCTAGCGGGGGGGCGGAGACCCAGTACTTC.

The J gene is TRBJ1-1, the V gene TRBV30; the D gene is possibly TRBD1 (6 bases). Germline lookup yields CDR1 GTSNPN and CDR2 SVGIG (reference sequence). CDR3 size: 13 residues. V lost 4 bases, J lost 1 base, and 10 bases lay in between. The CDR3 DNA sequence: TGTGCCTGGACTCGAGGGGGGAACACTGAAGCTTTCTTT. This encodes CAWTRGGNTEAFF.

The chain joins TRBV12-5 to TRBJ2-5, with 7 nucleotides matching TRBD2. The germline CDR1 and CDR2 sequences are LGHNT and FRNRAP. The junction had 7 bases not matched to a gene; V was cut back by 0 bases and J by 3 bases. This CDR3 region has 16 residues. CDR3 in DNA: TGTGCTAGTGGTTTGGTACACGCGGGGGTGGAAGAGACCCAGTACTTC. This gives the protein CASGLVHAGVEETQYF. Looking up the rest from reference TRBV12-5 and TRBJ2-5 gives the full variable domain: DARVTQTPRHKVTEMGQEVTMRCQPILGHNTVFWYRQTMMQGLELLAYFRNRAPLDDSGMPKDRFSAEMPDATLATLKIQPSEPRDSAVYFCASGLVHAGVEETQYFGPGTRLLVL.